The subject of this entry is one T cell receptor beta chain. This sample was taken from a study of technical replicates of blood from a handful of donors. Germline lookup yields CDR1 SGHNT and CDR2 YYREEE (reference sequence). This CDR3 region has 15 residues. V was trimmed by 8 bases and J by 5 bases, leaving 22 bases between them. TCRdb's table, derived via immunoSEQ multiplex PCR, lists solely in-frame clones and lacks some. Among around 60,000 clones listed, 80% to 95% were seen once. Sequenced input: PBMCs. The clonotype originates from a human donor in good health. Some clones in this sample may be carry-over from other donors' samples. The rearrangement uses TRBV5-4 and TRBJ2-5, with a tentative D call TRBD1 (7 bases). CDR3 region: CASAVEGAVRETQYF. CDR3 nucleotides: TGTGCCAGTGCCGTGGAGGGGGCAGTCAGGGAGACCCAGTACTTC.